The clone carrying this TCR beta chain has at least ten counts. This record comes from a study of regulatory T cells in long-lasting Graves disease. Background on the study: Patients with new Graves' disease had used antithyroid drugs below 3 months.

Investigators prepared the TCR beta libraries by applying iRepertoire HTBI primers and Arm-PCR of CDR3 regions. From the multiplex PCR reads, TCRdb called clonotypes with MiXCR, one entry per CDR3 protein. The sample carries approximately 400,000 distinct CDR3 sequences, about 16% recorded once. Documented time point: newly diagnosed GD, antithyroid drugs for less than 3 months. After RNA was extracted from PBMCs, the TCR library was made from it. This specimen consisted of peripheral blood mononuclear cells (PBMCs), obtained at new diagnosis, from a patient treated with antithyroid drugs. The receptor's source is a female donor with Graves disease.

The CDR3: CASSEPGQGTGGYTF. Written as DNA, the CDR3 is TGTGCCAGCAGTGAACCCGGACAGGGCACAGGAGGCTACACCTTC. The gene calls are TRBV6-1 and TRBJ1-2; 8 nucleotides align to TRBD1. The J segment lost 8 bases and the V segment lost 2 bases, leaving 10 bases of the junction unmatched. The germline V gene has CDR1 MNHNS and CDR2 SASEGT. The CDR3 sequence is 15 residues long.